The source of this TCR beta chain is a study of response to subunit inactivated influenza vaccine. The CDR3 has 13 amino acids. Trimming removed 4 bases at V and 4 bases at J, with 10 bases between. Per the germline V gene, CDR1 is ENHRY and CDR2 is SYGVKD. Findings and caveats of the study: Authors proposed each seasonal influenza vaccination draws in few new T cells.

TCRdb redid the calling of the RT-PCR reads with MiXCR, one entry per CDR3 protein. This table has some 520,000 distinct CDR3 sequences, about 17% appearing once. About this clonotype itself: Its specificity is unknown.

The specimen comprised CD4+ T cells sorted from PBMCs, sampled roughly 24 months after vaccination. The chain recombines TRBV10-3 with TRBJ1-2; D remains ambiguous. The clonotype was recovered from a man aged 45 to 70 who received an inactivated influenza vaccine. CDR3 amino acids: CAISVDKSYGYTF. For the CDR3, the DNA is TGTGCCATCAGTGTCGATAAGTCCTATGGCTACACCTTC.